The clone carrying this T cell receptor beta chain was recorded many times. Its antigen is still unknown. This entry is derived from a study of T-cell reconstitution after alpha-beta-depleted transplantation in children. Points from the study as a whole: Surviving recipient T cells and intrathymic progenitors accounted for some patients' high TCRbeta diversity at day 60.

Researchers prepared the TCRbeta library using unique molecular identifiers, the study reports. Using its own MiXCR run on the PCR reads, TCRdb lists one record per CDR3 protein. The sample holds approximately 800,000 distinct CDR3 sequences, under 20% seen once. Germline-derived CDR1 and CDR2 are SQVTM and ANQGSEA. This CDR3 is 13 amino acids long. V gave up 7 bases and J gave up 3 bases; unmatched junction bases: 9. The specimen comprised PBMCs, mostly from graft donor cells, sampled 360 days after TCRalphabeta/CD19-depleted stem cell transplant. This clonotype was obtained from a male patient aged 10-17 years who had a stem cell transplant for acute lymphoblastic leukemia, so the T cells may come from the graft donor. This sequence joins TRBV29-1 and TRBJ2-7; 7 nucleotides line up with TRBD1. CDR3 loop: CSAYGQAIYEQYF. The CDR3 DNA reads TGCAGCGCCTACGGACAGGCGATCTACGAGCAGTACTTC.